These T cell receptor beta chains were read from a single sample in a study of T cells in tuberculosis. Clones were sequenced by immunoSEQ multiplex PCR, and TCRdb holds only the in-frame ones, with some missing. The data show approximately 100,000 clones, roughly 93% seen once. The specimen sequenced was CD1b-GMM tetramer-negative cells sorted from PBMCs. Source of these receptors: an adult woman with latent tuberculosis. CDR3s include the opening cysteine and the closing phenylalanine or tryptophan. A D gene is named only where the DNA matches it firmly. Only part of the rows carry a size: once, few, many, or a class if the clone is expanded.

size,V,D,J,DNA,CDR3
-,TRBV9,-,TRBJ1-1,TGTGCCAGCAGCGAGGGAGTCCCGGGCCCTTACACTGAAGCTTTCTTT,CASSEGVPGPYTEAFF
-,TRBV6-1,TRBD1,TRBJ2-7,TGTGCCAGCAGTGGCCTCGGACAGGGCTGGACCTACGAGCAGTACTTC,CASSGLGQGWTYEQYF
-,TRBV7-9,-,TRBJ1-2,TGTGCCAGCAGCTCCAGGGTGACAGGAGAGACTAACTATGGCTACACCTTC,CASSSRVTGETNYGYTF
once,TRBV5-4,-,TRBJ1-5,TGTGCCAGCAGCTGGGGCGGGGGCGGGGGAAGCAATCAGCCCCAGCATTTT,CASSWGGGGGSNQPQHF
-,TRBV6-5,-,TRBJ1-5,TGTGCCAGCAGAGGGACAATTAATCAGCCCCAGCATTTT,CASRGTINQPQHF
once,TRBV5-1,TRBD1,TRBJ2-1,TGCGCCAGCAGCTGGTCCGGGACAGGGGGCTCGGATGAGCAGTTCTTC,CASSWSGTGGSDEQFF
-,TRBV5-4,TRBD1,TRBJ2-2,TGTGCCAGCAGCGCGCAGACAGGGAGGAACACCGGGGAGCTGTTTTTT,CASSAQTGRNTGELFF
-,TRBV30,-,TRBJ2-3,TGTGCCTGGAGTAGAGAGAGAGGCAGGGTCATACGAGCGCAGTATTTT,CAWSRERGRVIRAQYF
-,TRBV5-8,-,TRBJ2-5,TGTGCCAGCAGCTCCGGCCGGGACTTAAAAGAGACCCAGTACTTC,CASSSGRDLKETQYF
-,TRBV4-2,-,TRBJ2-1,TGTGCCAGCAGCCAGGCGGAAACTAGCTATGAGCAGTTCTTC,CASSQAETSYEQFF
-,TRBV6-1,-,TRBJ1-5,TGTGCCAGCACCGCGACAACCAATCAGCCCCAGCATTTT,CASTATTNQPQHF
-,TRBV11-3,TRBD1,TRBJ2-3,TGTGCCAGCAGCTTAGGAGACAGGGGGAACGCAGATACGCAGTATTTT,CASSLGDRGNADTQYF
-,TRBV11-3,-,TRBJ2-3,TGTGCCAGCAGCTTTTTTATGACAGATACGCAGTATTTT,CASSFFMTDTQYF
-,TRBV6-1,-,TRBJ2-1,TGTGCCAGCAGTAAATCCGGGAGCTACAATGAGCAGTTCTTC,CASSKSGSYNEQFF
-,TRBV6-1,TRBD1,TRBJ1-2,TGTGCCAGCGGGCGGACAGGGTATGGCTACACCTTC,CASGRTGYGYTF
-,TRBV30,-,TRBJ2-7,TGTGCCTGGAGTGTCGGGTCAGCGGGCTCCTACGAGCAGTACTTC,CAWSVGSAGSYEQYF
few,TRBV7-7,TRBD2,TRBJ2-3,TGTGCTAGCAGCCGGGGACTAGAACCAGATACGCAGTATTTT,CASSRGLEPDTQYF
few,TRBV28,TRBD1,TRBJ2-5,TGTGCCAGCAACCGACAGGGTCGGGAGACCCAGTACTTC,CASNRQGRETQYF
-,TRBV6-6,-,TRBJ2-1,TGTGCCAGCAGTTACTCGAAAATTGAGGAGCAGTTCTTC,CASSYSKIEEQFF
-,TRBV5-3,TRBD1,TRBJ1-6,TGTGCCAGCTTCCAACTTGGACAGGGCTATAATTCACCCCTCCACTTT,CASFQLGQGYNSPLHF
-,TRBV5-1,-,TRBJ1-3,TGCGCCAGCAGCTTGGTGGGGGCGCGGTATGGAAACACCATATATTTT,CASSLVGARYGNTIYF
-,TRBV2,TRBD2,TRBJ2-5,TGTGCCAGCAGTGGAATACTAGCGGGGGGGCAAGAGACCCAGTACTTC,CASSGILAGGQETQYF
-,TRBV5-1,TRBD2,TRBJ2-3,TGCGCCAGCAGCTTGGATCGGGGGGTCGCCTTTTGGGCAGATACGCAGTATTTT,CASSLDRGVAFWADTQYF
-,TRBV7-9,TRBD1,TRBJ1-1,TGTGCCAGCAGCCCCCGCCCGGGACAGGGGAACACTGAAGCTTTCTTT,CASSPRPGQGNTEAFF
-,TRBV5-1,TRBD1,TRBJ1-4,TGCGCCAGCAGCTTGGCAGGACAGGGGGCGAAGAAACTGTTTTTT,CASSLAGQGAKKLFF
-,TRBV28,TRBD2,TRBJ2-3,TGTGCCAGCAGAATCCTTCGGGGACTAGCGGGGGGGACCACAGATACGCAGTATTTT,CASRILRGLAGGTTDTQYF
-,TRBV9,TRBD2,TRBJ2-5,TGTGCCAGCAGCGTAAGGCTCGGGAGGGGGGAGACCCAGTACTTC,CASSVRLGRGETQYF
-,TRBV10-1,TRBD1,TRBJ1-2,TGCGCCAGCGTATACAGGGGGGCCCGGGAATTCTATGGCTACACCTTC,CASVYRGAREFYGYTF
few,TRBV5-4,-,TRBJ1-4,TGTGCCAGCAGCTTGAATGCGGTTGGGACTAATGAAAAACTGTTTTTT,CASSLNAVGTNEKLFF
-,TRBV6-1,TRBD1,TRBJ1-2,TGTGCCAGCAGTGAAAGGGGCAGGGGGAATGGCTACACCTTC,CASSERGRGNGYTF
-,TRBV5-1,-,TRBJ1-1,TGCGCCAGCAGCTTGGCCACGGGGGGAGCTGGTTGGAACACTGAAGCTTTCTTT,CASSLATGGAGWNTEAFF
-,TRBV19,-,TRBJ1-5,TGTGCCAGTAGTATAGCACAGGGCCATCAGCCCCAGCATTTT,CASSIAQGHQPQHF
-,TRBV19,-,TRBJ2-7,TGTGCCAGTAGTCCCCCCGGAAGGGGAGAGCAGTACTTC,CASSPPGRGEQYF
-,TRBV4-1,-,TRBJ2-7,TGCGCCAGCAGCCAAGATGCCAGGGCGACCTACGAGCAGTACTTC,CASSQDARATYEQYF
-,TRBV25-1,-,TRBJ1-5,TGTGCCAGCAGTGAGAGGGCAGGCCAGCCCCAGCATTTT,CASSERAGQPQHF
-,TRBV27,TRBD1,TRBJ1-3,TGTGCCAGCTCCTTACCGGGACAGGGGGCACGAGACTCTGGAAACACCATATATTTT,CASSLPGQGARDSGNTIYF
-,TRBV28,TRBD1,TRBJ1-5,TGTGCCAGCAGCCACCGGGACAGGGGAGGCAATCAGCCCCAGCATTTT,CASSHRDRGGNQPQHF
-,TRBV4-2,-,TRBJ1-2,TGTGCCAGCAGCCAAGATCCGGCAGGGATGACATATGGCTACACCTTC,CASSQDPAGMTYGYTF
-,TRBV6-1,TRBD1,TRBJ1-1,TGTGCCAGCAGTGAATTCAGGACAGGGATGAACACTGAAGCTTTCTTT,CASSEFRTGMNTEAFF
-,TRBV6-1,-,TRBJ2-3,TGTGCCAGCAGTGAATTACAGGGGACTAGCACAGATACGCAGTATTTT,CASSELQGTSTDTQYF
-,TRBV23-1,TRBD1,TRBJ1-2,TGCGCCAGCGGTACCAGCCGGGACAGAAGCCAAGACTATGGCTACACCTTC,CASGTSRDRSQDYGYTF
-,TRBV7-8,-,TRBJ1-6,TGTGCCAGCAGCTCTCTTAAGCTGCAAGCTCCTCGAAGGGAGTCACCCCTCCACTTT,CASSSLKLQAPRRESPLHF
-,TRBV5-1,TRBD1,TRBJ1-3,TGCGCCAGCAGCCCCCACCAGACAGGGTCCTCTGGAAACACCATATATTTT,CASSPHQTGSSGNTIYF
-,TRBV19,-,TRBJ1-3,TGTGCCAGTACCCGGACAGCCAGCTCTGGAAACACCATATATTTT,CASTRTASSGNTIYF
-,TRBV12-5,TRBD1,TRBJ2-5,TGTGCTAGTGGTCCGGGGACAGGGGAAAGGGAGACCCAGTACTTC,CASGPGTGERETQYF
-,TRBV7-3,TRBD2,TRBJ2-2,TGTGCCAGCAGCTTAACGGTAGCGGGGGGCGCCGGGGAGCTGTTTTTT,CASSLTVAGGAGELFF
-,TRBV10-3,TRBD1,TRBJ2-1,TGTGCCATCAGTGAGTCACAGGGGGCCGGTGAGCAGTTCTTC,CAISESQGAGEQFF
-,TRBV11-2,-,TRBJ2-2,TGTGCCAGCAGCTTCGGACAGGGACTAACCGGGGAGCTGTTTTTT,CASSFGQGLTGELFF
-,TRBV25-1,-,TRBJ1-2,TGTGCCAGCAGTAAAAGGGAGGGGGACTATGGCTACACCTTC,CASSKREGDYGYTF
once,TRBV6-5,TRBD2,TRBJ2-5,TGTGCCAGCACCGCGGGGGGGCTGGAGACCCAGTACTTC,CASTAGGLETQYF
-,TRBV4-1,-,TRBJ2-7,TGCGCCAGCAGCCGAGAACAGGCATACGAGCAGTACTTC,CASSREQAYEQYF
-,TRBV14,TRBD2,TRBJ2-3,TGTGCCAGCAGCCTACTAGCGGGGGCGGGAGATACGCAGTATTTT,CASSLLAGAGDTQYF
-,TRBV19,TRBD1,TRBJ1-2,TGTGCCAGTAGTACACGACAGGGGGCTGGCTATGGCTACACCTTC,CASSTRQGAGYGYTF
-,TRBV10-2,-,TRBJ1-3,TGCGCCAGCAGTGATCCGGGGGCTGGAAACACCATATATTTT,CASSDPGAGNTIYF
-,TRBV9,TRBD1,TRBJ1-2,TGTGCCAGCAGCGTAGGTAAAGGGGGCCGGGCGGTAAATCCCGGCTACACCTTC,CASSVGKGGRAVNPGYTF
-,TRBV7-6,-,TRBJ2-3,TGTGCCAGCAGCTTAGTTCCCTCTAGCGCGGATACGCAGTATTTT,CASSLVPSSADTQYF
-,TRBV6-5,TRBD1,TRBJ1-6,TGTGCCTCCCGGGACAGTTATAATTCACCCCTCCACTTT,CASRDSYNSPLHF
-,TRBV5-1,-,TRBJ2-3,TGCGCCACCCGAAGTTGGACAAGTAGCACAGATACGCAGTATTTT,CATRSWTSSTDTQYF
-,TRBV6-1,TRBD1,TRBJ1-2,TGTGCCAGCAGTTTAGACAGGGGCAACTATGGCTACACCTTC,CASSLDRGNYGYTF
once,TRBV29-1,-,TRBJ1-2,TGCAGCGTTGGTGGCAGGGGAGGCTACACCTTC,CSVGGRGGYTF